These T cell receptor beta chains were read from a single sample in a study of shared clonotypes between healthy human individuals. The assay was immunoSEQ multiplex PCR, and TCRdb's table has in-frame clones only and misses some. The sample has 2.3 million or so clones, more than 80% seen once; the top ten hold about 0.39%. The sequenced material came from naive CD4+ T cells from PBMCs. Receptors were obtained from a man aged 18 to 30 in good health. Some clones in this sample may be carry-over from other donors' samples. The CDR3 runs from the conserved cysteine through the conserved F or W. Fields, in order: J gene, clone size, D gene, V gene, CDR3 protein, CDR3 DNA. The D gene is left open where the match is weak. Size tells how often a clone was seen (once, few, many) or the class of an expanded clone, and some rows leave it out.

j_gene: TRBJ1-5
abundance: .
d_gene: .
v_gene: TRBV6-1
CDR3aa: CASRRTVNQPQHF
CDR3nt: TGTGCCAGCAGACGGACAGTGAATCAGCCCCAGCATTTT

j_gene: TRBJ2-2
abundance: .
d_gene: .
v_gene: TRBV28
CDR3aa: CASKGGGSGNTGELFF
CDR3nt: TGTGCCAGCAAGGGGGGCGGGAGTGGGAACACCGGGGAGCTGTTTTTT

j_gene: TRBJ1-5
abundance: .
d_gene: TRBD1
v_gene: TRBV28
CDR3aa: CASTKAQGVLQPQHF
CDR3nt: TGTGCCAGCACCAAAGCGCAGGGGGTTTTGCAGCCCCAGCATTTT

j_gene: TRBJ1-5
abundance: few
d_gene: .
v_gene: TRBV19
CDR3aa: CASSIVPQPQHF
CDR3nt: TGTGCCAGTAGTATAGTTCCTCAGCCCCAGCATTTT

j_gene: TRBJ2-7
abundance: .
d_gene: .
v_gene: TRBV7-9
CDR3aa: CASSLAPRNYEQYF
CDR3nt: TGTGCCAGCAGCTTGGCCCCCAGGAATTACGAGCAGTACTTC

j_gene: TRBJ2-6
abundance: .
d_gene: .
v_gene: TRBV4-1
CDR3aa: CASSQEVGQETSGANVLTF
CDR3nt: TGCGCCAGCAGCCAAGAGGTTGGGCAGGAAACCTCTGGGGCCAACGTCCTGACTTTC

j_gene: TRBJ2-5
abundance: .
d_gene: TRBD2
v_gene: TRBV7-2
CDR3aa: CASSFTGGETQYF
CDR3nt: TGTGCCAGCAGCTTCACGGGAGGCGAGACCCAGTACTTC

j_gene: TRBJ2-1
abundance: .
d_gene: .
v_gene: TRBV28
CDR3aa: CASSLLAAEQFF
CDR3nt: TGTGCCAGCAGTTTATTAGCGGCTGAGCAGTTCTTC

j_gene: TRBJ2-7
abundance: .
d_gene: .
v_gene: TRBV5-1
CDR3aa: CASSLGSARFYEQYF
CDR3nt: TGCGCCAGCAGCTTGGGTAGCGCCAGATTCTACGAGCAGTACTTC

j_gene: TRBJ2-4
abundance: .
d_gene: TRBD2
v_gene: TRBV11-2
CDR3aa: CASSLVAGGSKNIQYF
CDR3nt: TGTGCCAGCAGCTTAGTGGCGGGAGGATCCAAAAACATTCAGTACTTC

j_gene: TRBJ1-1
abundance: few
d_gene: .
v_gene: TRBV29-1
CDR3aa: CSVVRVATEAFF
CDR3nt: TGCAGCGTTGTCAGGGTGGCCACTGAAGCTTTCTTT